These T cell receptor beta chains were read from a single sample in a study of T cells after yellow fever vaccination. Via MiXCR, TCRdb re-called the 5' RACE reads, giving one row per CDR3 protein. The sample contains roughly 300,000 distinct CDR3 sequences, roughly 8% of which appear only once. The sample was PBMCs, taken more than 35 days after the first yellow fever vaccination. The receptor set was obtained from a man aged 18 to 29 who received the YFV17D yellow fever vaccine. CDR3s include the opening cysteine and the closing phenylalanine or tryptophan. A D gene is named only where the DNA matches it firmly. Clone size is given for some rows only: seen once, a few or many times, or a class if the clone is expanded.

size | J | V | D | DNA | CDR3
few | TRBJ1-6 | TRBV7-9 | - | TGTGCCAGCAGCCCCCGCAGCCTGCATTCACCCCTCCACTTT | CASSPRSLHSPLHF
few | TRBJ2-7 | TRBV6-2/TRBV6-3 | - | TGTGCCAGCAGTTTCGCCCCCGGCCGAAACAGTTTCTACGAGCAGTACTTC | CASSFAPGRNSFYEQYF
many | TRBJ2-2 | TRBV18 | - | TGTGCCAGCTCACCACCAGGGTGGACCGGGGAGCTGTTTTTT | CASSPPGWTGELFF
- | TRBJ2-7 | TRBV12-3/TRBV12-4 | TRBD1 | TGTGCCAGCAGCCCTCGACAGGGGAGAGAGGAGCAGTACTTC | CASSPRQGREEQYF
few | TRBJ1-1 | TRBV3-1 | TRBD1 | TGTGCCAGCAGCCAAGGGACAGGGGGCTTCACTGAAGCTTTCTTT | CASSQGTGGFTEAFF
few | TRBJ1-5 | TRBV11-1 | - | TGTGCCAGCAGCTTAGTCCCCCCCCTGCAGGCGGACAATCAGCCCCAGCATTTT | CASSLVPPLQADNQPQHF
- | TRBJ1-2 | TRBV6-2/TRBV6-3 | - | TGTGCCAGCATCCCCCGCTCCTATGGCTACACCTTC | CASIPRSYGYTF
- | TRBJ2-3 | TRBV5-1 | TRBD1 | TGCGCCAGCAGCTTCGGACAGGGGGATACAGATACGCAGTATTTT | CASSFGQGDTDTQYF
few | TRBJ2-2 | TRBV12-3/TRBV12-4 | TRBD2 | TGTGCCAGCAGTAACACTGGACTAGCGGACACCGGGGAGCTGTTTTTT | CASSNTGLADTGELFF
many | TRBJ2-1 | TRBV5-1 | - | TGCGCCAGCAGCTTAACAGCTAATGAGCAGTTCTTC | CASSLTANEQFF
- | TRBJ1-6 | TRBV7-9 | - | TGTGCCAGCAGCCAAACTCGGAGCTCCTATAATTCACCCCTCCACTTT | CASSQTRSSYNSPLHF